The 4 T cell receptor beta chains below all came from one sample that was sequenced in a study of blood T cell repertoires in COVID-19. Assay: immunoSEQ multiplex PCR; the TCRdb copy retains only in-frame clones and omits some. The sample includes 120,000 to 150,000 clones, 88% of them seen just once. The material sequenced was peripheral blood. Every receptor here comes from a man aged 50-59 years with active or convalescent COVID-19.

This chain joins TRBV10-1 and TRBJ2-1, with unresolved D. CDR1 and CDR2 (germline): WNHNN, SYGVQD (reference sequence). The CDR3 totals 14 residues. Trimming removed 3 bases from V and 2 bases from J, with 8 bases in between. The CDR3 sequence is CASSDSAAYNEQFF. The DNA of the CDR3 is TGCGCCAGCAGTGATAGTGCCGCCTACAATGAGCAGTTCTTC.

V is TRBV6-5 and J is TRBJ2-1; 8 positions agree with TRBD1. Germline CDR1 reads MNHEY; CDR2 reads SVGAGI. The CDR3 runs to 15 residues. The junction had 6 bases not matched to a gene; V was cut back by 6 bases and J by 2 bases. The CDR3 spells CASRHDRGPYNEQFF. The CDR3 nucleotides read TGTGCCAGCAGGCATGACAGGGGACCCTACAATGAGCAGTTCTTC.

This clone was observed a handful of times. The chain has TRBV6-5 and TRBJ2-1; 11 bases align to TRBD2. The CDR3 runs 15 residues. Looked up from germline, CDR1 is MNHEY and CDR2 is SVGAGI. Germline trimming cut 4 bases from V and 7 bases from J; bases unmatched to any gene: 6. CDR3 sequence: CASSFSGRARNEQFF. The DNA for the CDR3 is TGTGCCAGCAGTTTTAGCGGGAGGGCCAGGAATGAGCAGTTCTTC.

This clone has only a few counts. The chain recombines TRBV27 with TRBJ1-5; D call uncertain. CDR1 is MNHEY and CDR2 is SMNVEV in the germline V gene (reference sequence). The CDR3 runs to 15 residues. V dropped 6 bases and J dropped 0 bases, with 12 bases sitting between them. The CDR3 DNA sequence: TGTGCCAGCAGGCGGGGTCAATATAGCAATCAGCCCCAGCATTTT. Protein sequence: CASRRGQYSNQPQHF.